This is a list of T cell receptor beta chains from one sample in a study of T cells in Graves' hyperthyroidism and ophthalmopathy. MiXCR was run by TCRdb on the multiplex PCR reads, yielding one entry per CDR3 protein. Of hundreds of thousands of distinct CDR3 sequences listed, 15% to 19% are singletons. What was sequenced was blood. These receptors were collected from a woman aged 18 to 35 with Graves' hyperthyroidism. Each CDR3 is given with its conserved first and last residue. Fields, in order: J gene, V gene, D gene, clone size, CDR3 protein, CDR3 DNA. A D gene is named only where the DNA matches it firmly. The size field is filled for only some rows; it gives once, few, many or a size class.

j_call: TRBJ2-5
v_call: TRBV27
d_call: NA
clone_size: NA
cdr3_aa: CASSPQWEWETQYF
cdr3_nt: TGTGCCAGCAGTCCCCAATGGGAGTGGGAGACCCAGTACTTC

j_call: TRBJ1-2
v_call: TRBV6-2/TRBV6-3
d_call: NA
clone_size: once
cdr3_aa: CASSYPGTETNYGYTF
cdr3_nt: TGTGCCAGCAGTTATCCTGGGACGGAGACTAACTATGGCTACACCTTC

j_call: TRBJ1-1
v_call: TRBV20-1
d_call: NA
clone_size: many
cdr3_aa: CSASGGTTGEAFF
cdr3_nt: TGCAGTGCTAGCGGGGGGACAACAGGTGAAGCTTTCTTT

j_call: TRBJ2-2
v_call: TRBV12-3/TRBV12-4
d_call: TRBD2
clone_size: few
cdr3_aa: CASSSGTSGITGELFF
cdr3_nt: TGTGCCAGCAGTTCCGGGACTAGCGGGATCACCGGGGAGCTGTTTTTT

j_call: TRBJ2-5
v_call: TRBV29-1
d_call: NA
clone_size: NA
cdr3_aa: CSVRWGRGQETQYF
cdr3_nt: TGCAGCGTTCGGTGGGGTCGGGGCCAAGAGACCCAGTACTTC

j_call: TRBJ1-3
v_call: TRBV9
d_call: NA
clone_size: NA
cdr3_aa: CASSVGRSEGNTIYF
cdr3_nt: TGTGCCAGCAGCGTAGGAAGGAGTGAGGGAAACACCATATATTTT

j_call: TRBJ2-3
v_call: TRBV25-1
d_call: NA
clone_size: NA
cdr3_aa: CASSGPQGLGFTDTQYF
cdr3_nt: TGTGCCAGCAGTGGACCCCAGGGACTCGGTTTCACAGATACGCAGTATTTT

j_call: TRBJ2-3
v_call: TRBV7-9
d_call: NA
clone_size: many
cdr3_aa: CASSRTRGLLRTDTQYF
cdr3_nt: TGTGCCAGCAGTAGAACAAGGGGCTTACTACGAACAGATACGCAGTATTTT

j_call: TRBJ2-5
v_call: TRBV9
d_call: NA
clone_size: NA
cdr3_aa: CASSEGGTAGSSRYF
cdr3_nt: TGTGCCAGCAGCGAGGGAGGGACAGCGGGATCCAGTCGGTACTTC

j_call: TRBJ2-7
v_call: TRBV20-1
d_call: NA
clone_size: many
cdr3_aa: CSARDLEQDRGEQYF
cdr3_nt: TGCAGTGCTAGAGATCTCGAGCAGGACCGCGGGGAGCAGTACTTC

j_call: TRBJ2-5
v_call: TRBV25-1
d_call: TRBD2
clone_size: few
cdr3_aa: CASSDPGLAGRETQYF
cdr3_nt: TGTGCCAGCAGTGATCCGGGACTAGCGGGACGAGAGACCCAGTACTTC

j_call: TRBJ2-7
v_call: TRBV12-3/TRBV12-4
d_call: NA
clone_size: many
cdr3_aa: CASSLGGLMSPYEQYF
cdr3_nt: TGTGCCAGCAGTTTAGGAGGACTCATGAGCCCCTACGAGCAGTACTTC

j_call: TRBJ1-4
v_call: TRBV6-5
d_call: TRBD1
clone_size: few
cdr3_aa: CASSYSTGVNEKLFF
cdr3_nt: TGTGCCAGCAGTTACTCGACAGGGGTTAATGAAAAACTGTTTTTT

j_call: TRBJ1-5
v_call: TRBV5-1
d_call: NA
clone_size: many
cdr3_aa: CASSRDPGSNQPQHF
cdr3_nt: TGCGCCAGCAGCCGGGACCCGGGTTCCAATCAGCCCCAGCATTTT

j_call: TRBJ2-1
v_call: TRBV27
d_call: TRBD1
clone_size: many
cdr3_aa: CASSFLPGQGPNEQFF
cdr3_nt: TGTGCCAGCAGTTTCCTCCCGGGACAGGGCCCCAATGAGCAGTTCTTC

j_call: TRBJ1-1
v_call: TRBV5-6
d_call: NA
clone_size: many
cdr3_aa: CASSEGKTEAFF
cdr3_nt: TGTGCCAGCAGCGAGGGGAAGACTGAAGCTTTCTTT

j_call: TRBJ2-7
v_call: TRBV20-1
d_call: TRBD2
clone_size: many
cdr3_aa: CSARRGAAYEQYF
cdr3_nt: TGCAGTGCTAGGCGGGGGGCCGCCTACGAGCAGTACTTC

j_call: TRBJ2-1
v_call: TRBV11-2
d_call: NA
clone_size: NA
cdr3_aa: CASSLLGEQQFF
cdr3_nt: TGTGCCAGCAGCTTATTGGGGGAGCAGCAGTTCTTC

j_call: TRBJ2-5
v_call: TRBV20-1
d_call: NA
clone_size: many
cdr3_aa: CSARDGDSAGETQYF
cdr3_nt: TGCAGTGCTAGAGATGGGGACAGTGCGGGGGAGACCCAGTACTTC

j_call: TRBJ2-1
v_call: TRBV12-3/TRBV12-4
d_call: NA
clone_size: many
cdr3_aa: CASSFQLRSHEQFF
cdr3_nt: TGTGCCAGCAGTTTTCAGCTGCGTAGCCATGAGCAGTTCTTC